The 27 T cell receptor beta chains below all came from one sample that was sequenced in a study of blood T cell repertoires in COVID-19. Sequencing was performed with immunoSEQ multiplex PCR; in TCRdb, only in-frame clones are kept and a portion is missing. The data contain about 35,000 clones, approximately 78% of them singletons. The sample taken for sequencing was peripheral blood. These receptors all stem from a man of 80 years or more with active or convalescent COVID-19.

This clone was detected only a few times. The CDR3 nucleotides are TGTGCCAGCAGCCCCCCGGACAGGGACGATGAGCAGTTCTTC. It is translated as CASSPPDRDDEQFF. This chain links TRBV7-9 with TRBJ2-1; the match to TRBD1 covers 8 bases. The CDR3 is 14 residues long. In germline, CDR1 is SEHNR, CDR2 FQNEAQ (reference sequence). V shed 5 bases and J 8 bases; nucleotides not matched to a gene: 8. The full variable domain, completed using reference TRBV7-9 and TRBJ2-1, is DTGVSQNPRHKITKRGQNVTFRCDPISEHNRLYWYRQTLGQGPEFLTYFQNEAQLEKSRLLSDRFSAERPKGSFSTLEIQRTEQGDSAMYLCASSPPDRDDEQFFGPGTRLTVL.

The chain recombines TRBV7-2 with TRBJ1-5, with D unclear. V was trimmed by 1 base and J by 3 bases, leaving 7 bases between them. CDR3 length: 14 amino acids. Germline lookup yields CDR1 SGHTA and CDR2 FQGNSA. CDR3 sequence: CASSLVGINQPQHF. The CDR3 DNA is TGTGCCAGCAGCTTAGTCGGGATCAATCAGCCCCAGCATTTT.

This clone was seen a few times. The chain carries TRBV19 and TRBJ2-1; D not resolved. Germline CDR1 and CDR2: LNHDA and SQIVND (reference sequence). The CDR3 runs 14 residues. V was trimmed by 11 bases and J by 4 bases, leaving 18 bases between them. The CDR3 DNA is TGTGCCTCCGGCCGGCAGGAAATATACAATGAGCAGTTCTTC. Translation: CASGRQEIYNEQFF.

The CDR3, as DNA: TGCGCCAGCAGCCTATCACAAGGGGGTAGCTCCTACAATGAGCAGTTCTTC. This codes for CASSLSQGGSSYNEQFF. This rearrangement joins TRBV5-1 to TRBJ2-1, with D maybe TRBD1 (6 bases). The CDR3 runs to 17 residues. V was cut by 4 bases and J by 0 bases, with 17 bases left in between. Germline values: CDR1 SGHRS, CDR2 YFSETQ.

This clone was found a few times. The V and J genes are TRBV30 and TRBJ2-3; 12 bases align to TRBD2. This CDR3 is 13 amino acids long. Germline trimming cut 6 bases from V and 6 bases from J; bases unmatched to any gene: 4. Germline V CDR1 and CDR2: GTSNPN, SVGIG (reference sequence). The CDR3 region is CACNLAGGDTQYF. CDR3 coding DNA: TGTGCCTGCAACCTAGCGGGAGGGGATACGCAGTATTTT.

V is TRBV28 and J is TRBJ1-2; D perhaps matches TRBD1 (5 bases). Germline CDR1 MDHEN, CDR2 SYDVKM. V lost 2 bases and J 7 bases, leaving 8 bases between the germline ends. The CDR3 is 12 amino acids. The CDR3 spells CASSLRGTGYTF. In DNA, the CDR3 is TGTGCCAGCAGTTTAAGGGGAACTGGCTACACCTTC.

V gene TRBV28 combines with J gene TRBJ2-3; 8 bases align to TRBD1. Germline CDR1 MDHEN, CDR2 SYDVKM. The CDR3 covers 14 residues. Trimming cost V 6 bases and J 1 base; bases outside gene matches: 3. CDR3 region: CASRMDRGTDTQYF. The DNA of the CDR3 is TGTGCCAGCAGGATGGACAGGGGCACAGATACGCAGTATTTT. Supplemented by reference TRBV28 and TRBJ2-3, the full variable domain reads DVKVTQSSRYLVKRTGEKVFLECVQDMDHENMFWYRQDPGLGLRLIYFSYDVKMKEKGDIPEGYSVSREKKERFSLILESASTNQTSMYLCASRMDRGTDTQYFGPGTRLTVL.

The chain links TRBV4-1 to TRBJ2-3, with D maybe TRBD1 (6 bases). The germline V and J ends were trimmed by 1 base and 7 bases, with 18 bases remaining between them. From germline, CDR1 is MGHRA and CDR2 YSYEKL. The CDR3 is made up of 16 amino acids. The chain's CDR3 is CASSQASDSRTYTQYF. CDR3 nucleotide sequence: TGCGCCAGCAGCCAAGCCTCGGACAGCCGGACATATACGCAGTATTTT.

This chain joins TRBV7-3 and TRBJ1-1; perhaps TRBD1 as D (5 bases). The CDR3 is 18 amino acids. Germline V gene data show CDR1 as SGHTA and CDR2 as FQGTGA. Trimming left V 5 bases short and J 0 bases short, with 22 bases between. CDR3 in amino acids: CASSREGTGLPMNTEAFF. DNA of the CDR3: TGTGCCAGCAGCCGGGAGGGAACAGGACTACCTATGAACACTGAAGCTTTCTTT.

J is TRBJ2-7 and V is TRBV13, with a tentative D call TRBD1 (7 bases). Trimming shortened V by 3 bases and J by 0 bases, and 9 bases separated the two germline ends. There are 14 residues in the CDR3. CDR1 PRHDT and CDR2 FYEKMQ come from the germline V gene (reference sequence). CDR3 loop: CASSLRDSSYEQYF. CDR3 sequence (DNA): TGTGCCAGCAGCTTGCGGGACAGCTCCTACGAGCAGTACTTC. Combining the CDR3 with reference TRBV13 and TRBJ2-7 gives the whole variable domain AAGVIQSPRHLIKEKRETATLKCYPIPRHDTVYWYQQGPGQDPQFLISFYEKMQSDKGSIPDRFSAQQFSDYHSELNMSSLELGDSALYFCASSLRDSSYEQYFGPGTRLTVT.

The rearrangement links TRBV28 to TRBJ2-1; 7 nucleotides match TRBD2. The junction had 4 bases not matched to a gene; V was cut back by 3 bases and J by 5 bases. The CDR3 runs to 14 residues. In germline, CDR1 is MDHEN, CDR2 SYDVKM. CDR3 sequence (DNA): TGTGCCAGCAGTTTGGGGCTAGCGGACAATGAGCAGTTCTTC. It translates to CASSLGLADNEQFF.

The chain employs TRBV6-1 and TRBJ1-5; unclear D gene. With 6 bases removed from V and 5 bases from J, the gap between germline ends came to 14 bases. The CDR3 extends over 14 amino acids. Looked up from germline, CDR1 is MNHNS and CDR2 is SASEGT. CDR3 DNA: TGTGCCAGCAGCCTCCGAGGCGGGGATCAGCCCCAGCATTTT. Translating gives CASSLRGGDQPQHF.

The rearrangement joins TRBV28 to TRBJ2-2; TRBD1 agrees at 7 bases. The CDR3 contains 16 residues. Germline V CDR1 and CDR2: MDHEN, SYDVKM. V lost 6 bases to trimming and J lost 4 bases; unmatched junction nucleotides: 11. The CDR3 loop is CASRLGHRGSTGELFF. The CDR3 bases are TGTGCCAGCAGACTAGGGCACAGGGGATCCACCGGGGAGCTGTTTTTT. The full variable domain, rest sourced from reference TRBV28 and TRBJ2-2, is DVKVTQSSRYLVKRTGEKVFLECVQDMDHENMFWYRQDPGLGLRLIYFSYDVKMKEKGDIPEGYSVSREKKERFSLILESASTNQTSMYLCASRLGHRGSTGELFFGEGSRLTVL.

The rearrangement uses TRBV7-8 and TRBJ2-1; 10 bases fit TRBD2. The germline gives CDR1 SGHVS, CDR2 FQNEAQ. Trimming cost V 1 base and J 6 bases; bases outside gene matches: 6. CDR3 length equals 16 residues. DNA for the CDR3: TGTGCCAGCAGCTTAGTAGGGGCTAGCGGGAGCAATGAGCAGTTCTTC. Translated, it gives CASSLVGASGSNEQFF. The full variable domain, with the rest looked up from reference TRBV7-8 and TRBJ2-1, is GAGVSQSPRYKVAKRGQDVALRCDPISGHVSLFWYQQALGQGPEFLTYFQNEAQLDKSGLPSDRFFAERPEGSVSTLKIQRTQQEDSAVYLCASSLVGASGSNEQFFGPGTRLTVL.

V usage is TRBV4-3 and J usage is TRBJ1-1, with no clear D. The length of the CDR3 is 14 residues. Germline CDR1 and CDR2: LGHNA and YSLEER. V lost 4 bases, J lost 1 base, and 10 bases lay in between. The CDR3 sequence is CASSPVEQNTEAFF. Written as DNA, the CDR3 is TGCGCCAGCAGCCCCGTCGAACAGAACACTGAAGCTTTCTTT.

The chain is built from TRBV23-1 and TRBJ2-7, with a tentative D call TRBD2 (6 bases). TRBV23-1 is sorted into the ORF group, with uncertain function. The CDR3 totals 15 residues. The V end lost 7 bases, the J end lost 4 bases, and 20 bases lay between the germline ends. CDR3 bases: TGCGCCAGCAATCCGTGGCTAGCGCGAGAATACGAGCAGTACTTC. This gives the protein CASNPWLAREYEQYF.

The rearrangement joins TRBV28 to TRBJ2-1, with TRBD1 identical over 10 bases. The CDR3 has 15 residues. Per the germline V gene, CDR1 is MDHEN and CDR2 is SYDVKM. V lost 2 bases to trimming and J lost 4 bases; unmatched junction nucleotides: 2. The DNA for the CDR3 is TGTGCCAGCAGTTTAGGGGGACAGGGGTACAATGAGCAGTTCTTC. Encoded protein: CASSLGGQGYNEQFF.

The chain employs TRBV6-2 or TRBV6-3 and TRBJ2-7; 7 nucleotides align to TRBD2. Germline assignment: CDR1 MNHEY and CDR2 SVGEGT. The CDR3 runs 12 residues. The trim removed 5 bases at V and 7 bases at J, leaving 5 bases unmatched. The CDR3 DNA reads TGTGCCAGCAGTATCGACGGGGGGGAGCAGTACTTC. It is translated as CASSIDGGEQYF.

The V and J genes are TRBV20-1 and TRBJ2-5; 10 bases fit TRBD2. The CDR3 length is 15 residues. Germline V gene data show CDR1 as DFQATT and CDR2 as SNEGSKA (reference sequence). The trim removed 3 bases at V and 1 base at J, leaving 5 bases unmatched. CDR3 nucleotide sequence: TGCAGTGCTAGTCGGTCTAGCGGGAGCCAAGAGACCCAGTACTTC. Amino acid sequence: CSASRSSGSQETQYF.

The gene calls are TRBV5-6 and TRBJ2-5; 7 bases match TRBD1. This CDR3 is 14 amino acids long. V dropped 1 base and J dropped 4; count of bases not matched to a gene: 4. The germline gives CDR1 SGHDT, CDR2 YYEEEE. The CDR3 reads CASSLSAGGETQYF. The CDR3 DNA follows: TGTGCCAGCAGCTTGAGTGCAGGGGGAGAGACCCAGTACTTC.

V usage is TRBV2 and J usage is TRBJ2-7, with 7 bases aligning to TRBD1. The CDR3 loop spans 13 amino acids. J gave up 3 bases and V 5 bases, and 4 bases lay outside the gene matches. Germline lookup yields CDR1 SNHLY and CDR2 FYNNEI. The CDR3 nucleotides read TGTGCCAGCAGTTCCGGGACAGTCTACGAGCAGTACTTC. Translating it yields CASSSGTVYEQYF.

There are a few counts of this clone. This chain uses TRBV4-1 with TRBJ2-2, with 9 bases identical to TRBD2. The CDR3 consists of 14 residues. Germline CDR1 MGHRA, CDR2 YSYEKL. J lost 5 bases, V lost 10 bases, and 8 bases had no gene match. CDR3 in amino acids: CATREGGRTGELFF. In nucleotides, the CDR3 is TGCGCCACGCGGGAGGGGGGGCGTACCGGGGAGCTGTTTTTT.

This clone was detected only a few times. V is TRBV9 and J is TRBJ2-3; 10 bases align to TRBD2. CDR1 is SGDLS and CDR2 is YYNGEE in the germline V gene. CDR3 length: 16 residues. V lost 0 bases, J lost 0 bases, and 1 base stayed unmatched. The CDR3 spells CASSVGTSGSTDTQYF. The CDR3 nucleotides read TGTGCCAGCAGCGTAGGGACTAGCGGAAGCACAGATACGCAGTATTTT.

This clone came up once. The chain is built from TRBV19 and TRBJ1-1; 7 positions match TRBD1. With V trimmed by 5 bases and J by 8 bases, 5 bases remained unmatched. CDR1 and CDR2 from the germline V gene are LNHDA and SQIVND (reference sequence). The CDR3 has 12 residues. In DNA form, the CDR3 reads TGTGCCAGTAGTTTAACAGGGGAGGAAGCTTTCTTT. This sequence encodes CASSLTGEEAFF.

This chain uses TRBV5-5 with TRBJ2-5; TRBD1 agrees at 10 bases. Germline CDR1 SGHKS, CDR2 YYEKEE (reference sequence). After removal of 4 bases from V and 1 base from J, the junction contained 4 bases not matched to a gene. The CDR3 consists of 15 residues. The CDR3 nucleotides are TGTGCCAGCAGCACCCGGACAGGGGGCCAAGAGACCCAGTACTTC. Residues: CASSTRTGGQETQYF.

This clone was found once. The genes are TRBV7-2 and TRBJ1-1, with D uncertain. The V gene's germline CDR1 is SGHTA and CDR2 FQGNSA. Trimming removed 4 bases at V and 4 bases at J, with 10 bases between. The CDR3 length is 13 residues. For the CDR3, the DNA is TGTGCCAGCAGCTCCTACAGTGGCACTGAAGCTTTCTTT. It encodes CASSSYSGTEAFF.

The V gene is TRBV19, the J gene TRBJ2-1; TRBD1 might be the D (6 bases). V was trimmed by 6 bases and J by 2 bases, leaving 8 bases between them. The CDR3 covers 13 residues. The germline CDR1 and CDR2 sequences are LNHDA and SQIVND (reference sequence). The CDR3 nucleotides read TGTGCCAGTAGGCCAGGGGCCTACAATGAGCAGTTCTTC. Encoded protein: CASRPGAYNEQFF.